Following are 14 T cell receptor beta chains from one sample sequenced in a study of CD8 T cells in ankylosing spondylitis. A single record per CDR3 protein comes from TCRdb applying MiXCR to the 5' RACE reads. The sample includes approximately 240,000 distinct CDR3 sequences, more than 20% of them seen just once. The specimen sequenced was blood, either unsorted or a sorted T cell fraction (not recorded which). Receptors were obtained from a male donor with ankylosing spondylitis or in good health (not recorded which).

The J gene is TRBJ1-1, the V gene TRBV6-5; 7 bases line up with TRBD1. The CDR3 has 12 amino acids. V lost 2 bases and J lost 7; bases outside the gene matches: 1. Looked up from germline, CDR1 is MNHEY and CDR2 is SVGAGI. The CDR3 DNA follows: TGTGCCAGCAGTTACGCAGGGGGTGAAGCTTTCTTT. Residues: CASSYAGGEAFF.

This clonotype was seen a few times. The CDR3 region is CAISGQQTGELFF. The CDR3, as DNA: TGTGCCATCAGTGGTCAACAAACCGGGGAGCTGTTTTTT. The rearrangement joins TRBV10-3 to TRBJ2-2; the D is unclear. Germline V gene data show CDR1 as ENHRY and CDR2 as SYGVKD. Trimming shortened V by 4 bases and J by 5 bases, and 8 bases separated the two germline ends. CDR3 length: 13 residues.

V is TRBV7-2 and J is TRBJ1-1; tentative D call: TRBD1 (5 bases). This CDR3 has 16 amino acids. V was clipped by 6 bases and J by 0 bases, with 17 bases between them. The germline V gene encodes CDR1 SGHTA and CDR2 FQGNSA. CDR3 DNA: TGTGCCAGCAGTCGTCAGGGCGCCGCCATGAACACTGAAGCTTTCTTT. Translation: CASSRQGAAMNTEAFF.

This clonotype came up many times. CDR3 in DNA: TGTGCCAGCAGTGAATTTTTCCAGGGGGCAAATGAGCAGTTCTTC. Translating it yields CASSEFFQGANEQFF. The V gene is TRBV25-1, the J gene TRBJ2-1, with 8 bases identical to TRBD1. CDR1 and CDR2 (germline): MGHDK, SYGVNS. The CDR3 loop spans 15 amino acids. The V segment lost 1 base and the J segment 7 bases; nucleotides outside the gene matches: 6.

This clonotype was seen many times. The chain combines TRBV5-1 with TRBJ1-1, with no clear D. CDR1 SGHRS and CDR2 YFSETQ come from the germline V gene. This CDR3 region has 14 residues. Trimming left V 2 bases short and J 1 base short, with 9 bases between. CDR3: CASSFDHQNTEAFF. The CDR3 nucleotides are TGCGCCAGCAGCTTCGACCACCAGAACACTGAAGCTTTCTTT.

The chain links TRBV12-3 or TRBV12-4 to TRBJ2-1; D is undetermined. The CDR3 totals 15 residues. The V gene lost 4 bases and the J gene lost 5 bases, with 15 bases spanning the gap. CDR3 in amino acids: CASSSRSGINNEQFF. CDR3 in DNA: TGTGCCAGCAGTTCCCGCTCTGGGATTAACAATGAGCAGTTCTTC.

This sequence joins TRBV10-3 and TRBJ2-1; tentative D call: TRBD2 (5 bases). The V and J ends lost 7 bases and 1 base respectively, with 14 bases between them. CDR3 length: 15 amino acids. Per germline, CDR1 ENHRY and CDR2 SYGVKD. CDR3 region: CAIMGSHRSYNEQFF. The CDR3 DNA sequence: TGTGCCATCATGGGGAGCCATAGGTCCTACAATGAGCAGTTCTTC.

The genes are TRBV3-1 and TRBJ2-5, with 7 bases that match TRBD1. Germline V gene data show CDR1 as LGHDT and CDR2 as YNNKEL (reference sequence). This CDR3 comprises 14 residues. V dropped 1 base and J dropped 5; count of bases not matched to a gene: 4. CDR3: CASSQAGTVETQYF. DNA of the CDR3: TGTGCCAGCAGCCAAGCTGGGACAGTGGAGACCCAGTACTTC.

The chain couples TRBV27 to TRBJ2-5, with 8 nucleotides matching TRBD1. This CDR3 has 16 residues. V lost 2 bases to trimming and J lost 5 bases; unmatched junction nucleotides: 10. Germline lookup yields CDR1 MNHEY and CDR2 SMNVEV (reference sequence). The CDR3 loop reads CASSLGWLAGGETQYF. In nucleotides, the CDR3 is TGTGCCAGCAGTTTAGGTTGGCTGGCAGGGGGCGAGACCCAGTACTTC.

This clonotype was detected only a few times. CDR3 in DNA: TGCAGTGCTAGCCTTCCGGGACAGGGGTTCTACAATGAGCAGTTCTTC. It encodes CSASLPGQGFYNEQFF. This rearrangement joins TRBV20-1 to TRBJ2-1; TRBD1 matches at 10 bases. After removal of 3 bases from V and 3 bases from J, the junction contained 8 bases not matched to a gene. CDR3 length: 16 amino acids. Germline V gene data show CDR1 as DFQATT and CDR2 as SNEGSKA (reference sequence).

At least ten counts were recorded for this clonotype. The chain couples TRBV10-3 to TRBJ2-7; D is ambiguous. Germline lookup yields CDR1 ENHRY and CDR2 SYGVKD. The CDR3 contains 13 residues. V lost 7 bases and J 7 bases, leaving 17 bases between the germline ends. Here the CDR3 DNA reads TGTGCCATCAAGACCTCGGTCCGTGGGGAGCAGTACTTC. Translated, it gives CAIKTSVRGEQYF.

This clonotype was seen at least ten times. The rearrangement joins TRBV15 to TRBJ2-3; D ambiguous. Between the trimmed V and J ends, which lost 0 bases and 5 bases, there was a span of 12 bases. The CDR3 length is 15 residues. CDR1 is LNHNV, CDR2 YYDKDF, per germline (reference sequence). CDR3 sequence reads: CATSRDLVSRDTQYF. Here the CDR3 DNA reads TGTGCCACCAGCAGAGATCTGGTCAGTCGAGATACGCAGTATTTT.

In its sample, this clonotype was seen many times. The V and J genes are TRBV9 and TRBJ2-1; D is perhaps TRBD1 or TRBD2 (5 bases each). Between the trimmed V and J ends, which lost 3 bases and 9 bases, there was a span of 16 bases. The CDR3 contains 14 residues. Germline loops: CDR1 SGDLS, CDR2 YYNGEE. CDR3: CASSGGPKLGEQFF. CDR3 nucleotide sequence: TGTGCCAGCAGCGGGGGACCAAAACTGGGTGAGCAGTTCTTC.

The chain couples TRBV24-1 to TRBJ2-3, with 11 bases matching TRBD2. The V and J ends lost 6 bases and 1 base, in that order; junction bases with no gene match: 2. CDR3 length equals 15 residues. Germline V lookup: CDR1 KGHDR, CDR2 SFDVKD. As DNA, the CDR3 is TGTGCCACCAGTCGTAGCGGGGGGGGCACAGATACGCAGTATTTT. This translates into CATSRSGGGTDTQYF.